The 13 T cell receptor beta chains below come from one sample, sequenced in a study of T-cell memory formation after mild COVID-19. TCRdb analysed the 5' RACE reads with MiXCR anew, one entry per CDR3 protein. The sample lists 300,000 or so distinct CDR3 sequences; more than 15% were seen once. The specimen was PBMCs or a T cell subset sorted from them (not recorded which). The receptors were sampled from a man in his late teens or twenties who had mild COVID-19 (a few samples of this study predate the infection). Cell type and time point are not known.

The V gene is TRBV30, the J gene TRBJ2-7; D might be TRBD2 (6 bases). The germline V and J ends were trimmed by 4 bases and 7 bases, with 17 bases remaining between them. This CDR3 has 13 residues. CDR1 GTSNPN and CDR2 SVGIG come from the germline V gene (reference sequence). The CDR3 DNA sequence: TGTGCCTGGAAAGGGACCGCGGGATTGGAGCAGTACTTC. Its protein is CAWKGTAGLEQYF.

The V call is TRBV28, the J call TRBJ1-5, with a tentative D call TRBD1 (6 bases). CDR1 MDHEN and CDR2 SYDVKM come from the germline V gene. V lost 4 bases and J lost 0, with 16 bases in between. The CDR3 length is 17 residues. CDR3 residues: CASSSQGGGYSNQPQHF. CDR3 sequence (DNA): TGTGCCAGCAGTTCCCAGGGAGGGGGTTATAGCAATCAGCCCCAGCATTTT.

At least ten counts were recorded for this clonotype. The chain's CDR3 is CSARNAGGGETQYF. DNA of the CDR3: TGCAGTGCTAGAAACGCGGGGGGCGGGGAGACCCAGTACTTC. This rearrangement joins TRBV20-1 to TRBJ2-5; 8 bases match TRBD2. V shed 2 bases, J shed 5 bases, and the junction held 7 bases outside the gene matches. This CDR3 has 14 amino acids. Germline V gene sequence: CDR1 DFQATT, CDR2 SNEGSKA (reference sequence).

The chain carries TRBV5-1 and TRBJ2-3; TRBD2 agrees at 8 bases. V dropped 1 base and J dropped 4; count of bases not matched to a gene: 8. The CDR3 is 16 residues long. Germline V gene sequence: CDR1 SGHRS, CDR2 YFSETQ. CDR3 DNA: TGCGCCAGCAGCTTGTATGAGGCGGGAGGTCCAGATACGCAGTATTTT. It codes for CASSLYEAGGPDTQYF.

About this clonotype: The junction does not match germline at one end; this may be a read error. V and J are TRBV6-2 or TRBV6-3 and TRBJ2-1; perhaps TRBD2 as D (5 bases). This CDR3 region has 12 residues. The germline CDR1 and CDR2 sequences are MNHEY and SVGEGT. CDR3 DNA sequence: TGTGCCAGCACCATTCCGGCGGGTTCCCTTATCTTC. Its protein product is CASTIPAGSLIF.

This chain joins TRBV5-1 and TRBJ2-1; possible D gene TRBD2, 6 bases. CDR1 SGHRS and CDR2 YFSETQ come from the germline V gene. Trimming pared 3 bases from V and 2 bases from J, leaving 12 bases between. The length of the CDR3 is 15 residues. The CDR3, as DNA: TGCGCCAGCAGCTCCTCCGGGACTGCCTACAATGAGCAGTTCTTC. The encoded protein is CASSSSGTAYNEQFF.

This clonotype was observed at least ten times. V gene TRBV20-1 combines with J gene TRBJ2-5; either TRBD1 or TRBD2 may fit D (5 bases each). Germline V gene lookup returns CDR1 DFQATT and CDR2 SNEGSKA (reference sequence). The CDR3 consists of 12 residues. Deletions cut 3 bases from V and 5 bases from J, with 10 bases between. This chain's CDR3 is CSASPGRETQYF. CDR3 DNA: TGCAGTGCTAGCCCGGGGCGGGAGACCCAGTACTTC.

The chain links TRBV5-1 to TRBJ1-5; the match to TRBD1 covers 7 bases. From germline, CDR1 is SGHRS and CDR2 YFSETQ. The V and J ends lost 4 bases and 0 bases, in that order; junction bases with no gene match: 10. This CDR3 has 17 amino acids. Written as DNA, the CDR3 is TGCGCCAGCAGCCCCGGCCCCCGGACAGGTAGCAATCAGCCCCAGCATTTT. This codes for CASSPGPRTGSNQPQHF.

The chain couples TRBV29-1 to TRBJ2-3; 12 nucleotides agree with TRBD1. Per the germline V gene, CDR1 is SQVTM and CDR2 is ANQGSEA. V lost 3 bases to trimming and J lost 4 bases; unmatched junction nucleotides: 2. This CDR3 contains 14 residues. The CDR3 spells CSVEGQGASDTQYF. The CDR3 coding sequence is TGCAGCGTTGAGGGACAGGGGGCTTCAGATACGCAGTATTTT.

The CDR3 here is CASSLEDTGWETQYF. The CDR3 region has the DNA TGTGCCAGCAGCTTAGAGGATACGGGGTGGGAGACCCAGTACTTC. The chain recombines TRBV7-6 with TRBJ2-5; a possible D gene is TRBD2 (5 bases). V was clipped by 1 base and J by 5 bases, with 14 bases between them. The germline V gene encodes CDR1 SGHVS and CDR2 FNYEAQ. CDR3 size: 15 residues.

The V call is TRBV27, the J call TRBJ2-4, with D possibly being TRBD1 or TRBD2 (5 bases each). Looked up from germline, CDR1 is MNHEY and CDR2 is SMNVEV (reference sequence). This CDR3 region has 17 residues. V dropped 6 bases and J dropped 2 bases, with 20 bases sitting between them. In DNA form, the CDR3 reads TGTGCCAGCAGAAGGGGCGCCCGGGACCAGTCCAAAAACATTCAGTACTTC. Its protein product is CASRRGARDQSKNIQYF.

The chain's CDR3 is CASSSDRSNQPQHF. In nucleotides, the CDR3 is TGTGCCAGCAGCTCGGACAGGAGCAATCAGCCCCAGCATTTT. The rearrangement uses TRBV5-6 and TRBJ1-5; 7 positions match TRBD1. CDR1 is SGHDT and CDR2 is YYEEEE in the germline V gene. The CDR3 runs 14 residues. V gave up 3 bases and J gave up 1 base; unmatched junction bases: 1.

The chain employs TRBV7-2 and TRBJ1-1; D remains ambiguous. CDR3 length: 10 residues. Germline V lookup: CDR1 SGHTA, CDR2 FQGNSA. Trimming took 3 bases from V and 11 from J, leaving 7 bases between them. The CDR3 here is CASSFRDAFF. CDR3 nucleotides: TGTGCCAGCAGCTTTCGCGACGCTTTCTTT.